Sequencing of this TCR beta chain was carried out in a study of T cell responses to AZD1222 COVID-19 vaccine. A word on this clone: Its specificity is not known.

Study outcomes and limitations: Among vaccine-associated CD4 TCRs, coverage spanned spike, with dominance at 160-218 and 743-854. A reported finding is that nearly half of spike-specific TCRs target unmutated variant regions. White British ancestry dominated among donors, who included more females, and clonal diversity was possibly underestimated. Recipients of AZD1222 seropositive at baseline numbered only 6 or 7.

Generated by immunoSEQ multiplex PCR, the TCRdb table keeps only in-frame clones and is missing some. The table includes about 170,000 clones, approximately 93% detected once. After removal of 5 bases from V and 0 bases from J, the junction contained 7 bases not matched to a gene. Germline V gene lookup returns CDR1 MGHDK and CDR2 SYGVNS. The CDR3 covers 16 residues. This receptor was taken from an adult in good health. This chain links TRBV25-1 with TRBJ1-3; 7 bases agree with TRBD1. Sequencing used peripheral blood, obtained on day 0 of AZD1222 vaccination. CDR3 sequence (DNA): TGTGCCAGCAGTAAGACAGGGAGAAGCTCTGGAAACACCATATATTTT. Its protein product is CASSKTGRSSGNTIYF.